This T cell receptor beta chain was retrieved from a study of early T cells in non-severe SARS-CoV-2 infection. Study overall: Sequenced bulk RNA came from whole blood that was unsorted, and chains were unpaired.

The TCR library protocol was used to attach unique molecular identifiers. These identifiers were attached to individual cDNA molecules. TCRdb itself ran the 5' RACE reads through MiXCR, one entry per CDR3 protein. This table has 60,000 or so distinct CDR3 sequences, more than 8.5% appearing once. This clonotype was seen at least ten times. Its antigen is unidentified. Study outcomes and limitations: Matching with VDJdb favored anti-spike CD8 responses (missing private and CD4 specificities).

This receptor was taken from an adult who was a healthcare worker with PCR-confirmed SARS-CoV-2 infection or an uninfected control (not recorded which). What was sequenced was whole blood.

DNA of the CDR3: TGTGCCAGCAGTGGAAGACTAGCGGGGAAGCAGTACTTC. It translates to CASSGRLAGKQYF. The chain uses TRBV28 and TRBJ2-7, with 11 bases matching TRBD2. CDR1 and CDR2 (germline): MDHEN, SYDVKM. The CDR3 is made up of 13 amino acids. V was clipped by 5 bases and J by 8 bases; unmatched bases: 5.